This T cell receptor beta chain was captured in a study of blood T cell repertoires in COVID-19. The wider study: The United States, Italy and Spain were the sources of the acute and convalescent COVID-19 samples. The cDNA or gDNA used as material had been derived from T cells, B-cell-depleted T cells, or PBMCs.

The CDR3 sequence is 13 residues long. J lost 3 bases, V lost 5 bases, and 3 bases had no gene match. In the authors' workflow: Estimation of nucleated cell counts was performed using reference gene primer amplification. The table came from immunoSEQ multiplex PCR; TCRdb's copy has only in-frame clones and leaves some out. D and trimming were read from the DNA, whereas the V and J calls and clone size are those reported in that table. The table has about 89,000 clones, 72% seen once. The source material was peripheral blood. The receptor comes from a woman of 80 years or more with acute or convalescent COVID-19. The rearrangement joins TRBV12-3 or TRBV12-4 to TRBJ1-2; 7 nucleotides align to TRBD1. CDR3 sequence: CASSPGQDYGYTF. The DNA of the CDR3 is TGTGCCAGCAGTCCAGGACAGGACTATGGCTACACCTTC.